This is a list of T cell receptor beta chains from one sample in a study of cytomegalovirus exposure and HLA in healthy donors. This table comes from immunoSEQ multiplex PCR, and its TCRdb copy is limited to in-frame clones, with some not included. The sample has approximately 100,000 clones; more than 65% are singletons. The sample was PBMCs. The receptors stem from a woman aged 18-29 years in good health and CMV-seronegative. CDR3s include the opening cysteine and the closing phenylalanine or tryptophan. D genes are given only for firm matches. Clone size is given for some rows only: seen once, a few or many times, or a class if the clone is expanded.

CDR3aa | CDR3nt | abundance | j_gene | d_gene | v_gene
CAWSVTGGQETQYF | TGTGCCTGGAGTGTTACAGGGGGGCAAGAGACCCAGTACTTC | . | TRBJ2-5 | TRBD1 | TRBV30
CASSAGTGAEQYF | TGTGCCAGCAGCGCTGGGACAGGGGCCGAGCAGTACTTC | . | TRBJ2-7 | TRBD1 | TRBV11-3
CASSGFPMNTEAFF | TGTGCCAGCAGCGGGTTCCCCATGAACACTGAAGCTTTCTTT | . | TRBJ1-1 | . | TRBV6-5
CASSQEGSGGRTDTQYF | TGCGCCAGCAGCCAAGAAGGTAGCGGGGGGCGCACAGATACGCAGTATTTT | . | TRBJ2-3 | TRBD2 | TRBV4-1
CASSPLGNTEAFF | TGTGCCAGCTCCCCCCTCGGGAACACTGAAGCTTTCTTT | . | TRBJ1-1 | . | TRBV18
CASSRIGGNGGTEAFF | TGTGCCAGCAGCAGGATTGGCGGGAACGGGGGTACTGAAGCTTTCTTT | . | TRBJ1-1 | . | TRBV7-9
CASSLEGGPYEQYF | TGTGCCAGCAGTTTAGAAGGGGGACCCTACGAGCAGTACTTC | . | TRBJ2-7 | . | TRBV28
CASSLGRGAQYF | TGTGCCAGCAGTTTAGGCCGCGGAGCGCAGTATTTT | . | TRBJ2-3 | . | TRBV27
CASSLSGGGTEAFF | TGCGCCAGCAGCTTAAGCGGGGGGGGTACTGAAGCTTTCTTT | . | TRBJ1-1 | . | TRBV5-1
CASSLSGTSIFNEQFF | TGTGCCAGCAGCTTGTCCGGGACTAGCATTTTCAATGAGCAGTTCTTC | . | TRBJ2-1 | TRBD2 | TRBV7-2
CASSWTGGSTDTQYF | TGTGCCAGCAGCTGGACAGGGGGGTCCACAGATACGCAGTATTTT | . | TRBJ2-3 | TRBD1 | TRBV5-5
CASSIVVNTGELFF | TGTGCCAGTAGTATTGTAGTGAACACCGGGGAGCTGTTTTTT | . | TRBJ2-2 | . | TRBV19
CSSPLVEEPHTYEQYF | TGTTCCAGCCCCTTGGTGGAGGAGCCTCATACCTACGAGCAGTACTTC | . | TRBJ2-7 | . | TRBV7-9
CASSPGQGRNSPLHF | TGTGCCAGCTCCCCAGGACAGGGGAGGAATTCACCCCTCCACTTT | . | TRBJ1-6 | TRBD1 | TRBV9
CASSLAFEVTSYNEQFF | TGTGCCAGCAGCTTAGCGTTTGAGGTTACATCCTACAATGAGCAGTTCTTC | . | TRBJ2-1 | . | TRBV7-9
CASSLNRGSYEQYF | TGTGCCAGCAGCTTAAACAGGGGATCCTACGAGCAGTACTTC | . | TRBJ2-7 | TRBD1 | TRBV7-2
CASRGLAVGELFF | TGTGCCAGTCGGGGACTAGCAGTCGGGGAGCTGTTTTTT | . | TRBJ2-2 | TRBD2 | TRBV19
CASSQVSAGATDTQYF | TGCGCCAGCAGCCAAGTATCGGCAGGGGCCACAGATACGCAGTATTTT | . | TRBJ2-3 | . | TRBV4-1
CASSPRDRGNEQYF | TGTGCCAGCAGTCCCCGGGACAGGGGAAACGAGCAGTACTTC | . | TRBJ2-7 | TRBD1 | TRBV13
CASSQSSGDYNEQFF | TGCGCCAGCAGCCAAAGCTCAGGTGACTACAATGAGCAGTTCTTC | few | TRBJ2-1 | . | TRBV4-3
CAWSVRISLGQGNNEQFF | TGTGCCTGGAGTGTCCGAATTAGCCTGGGACAGGGGAACAATGAGCAGTTCTTC | . | TRBJ2-1 | TRBD1 | TRBV30
CASSMGTGGDTIYF | TGTGCCAGCAGCATGGGGACAGGGGGGGACACCATATATTTT | . | TRBJ1-3 | TRBD1 | TRBV11-2
CASSLTALGHQPQHF | TGTGCCAGCAGCTTAACGGCTCTTGGGCATCAGCCCCAGCATTTT | . | TRBJ1-5 | . | TRBV7-3
CASGLSRTGENTEAFF | TGTGCTAGTGGTTTGTCACGGACAGGCGAGAACACTGAAGCTTTCTTT | . | TRBJ1-1 | TRBD1 | TRBV12-5